The 18 T cell receptor beta chains reported below all come from one sample, sequenced in a study of blood T cells in healthy people across ages. A J-beta primer mix and a sample-barcoded 5' primer were used in a second PCR of about 7 to 12 cycles. TCRdb redid the calling of the 5' RACE reads with MiXCR, one entry per CDR3 protein. The sample lists hundreds of thousands of distinct CDR3 sequences; 52% were seen once. Sequencing was done on a sample of blood. These receptors originate from a woman older than 75 in good health.

V is TRBV20-1 and J is TRBJ1-5; D may be TRBD1 (5 bases). Germline V gives CDR1 DFQATT, CDR2 SNEGSKA (reference sequence). The CDR3 totals 14 residues. The V end lost 4 bases, the J end lost 8 bases, and 18 bases lay between the germline ends. The chain's CDR3 is CSATLRTLPKPQHF. The CDR3 coding sequence is TGCAGTGCTACCCTTAGGACACTTCCCAAGCCCCAGCATTTT.

The rearrangement joins TRBV5-1 to TRBJ2-3, with D perhaps given as TRBD1 or TRBD2 (5 bases each). Germline V gives CDR1 SGHRS, CDR2 YFSETQ. The CDR3 has 16 amino acids. V dropped 2 bases and J dropped 2 bases, with 15 bases sitting between them. This chain's CDR3 is CASSLAWGSDTDTQYF. In DNA form, the CDR3 reads TGCGCCAGCAGCTTAGCTTGGGGGTCCGACACAGATACGCAGTATTTT.

The chain is built from TRBV10-3 and TRBJ1-1; a possible D gene is TRBD1 (5 bases). V was shortened by 2 bases and J by 8 bases, with 15 bases between the two germline ends. CDR3 length equals 14 residues. Germline CDR1 is ENHRY and CDR2 is SYGVKD. The CDR3 loop reads CAISETGWDYEAFF. The CDR3 region has the DNA TGTGCCATCAGTGAGACAGGTTGGGACTACGAAGCTTTCTTT.

This clonotype has just a few counts. The genes are TRBV28 and TRBJ2-7, with 8 positions matching TRBD2. The CDR3 covers 16 residues. J gave up 3 bases and V 5 bases, and 12 bases lay outside the gene matches. Looked up from germline, CDR1 is MDHEN and CDR2 is SYDVKM. CDR3 sequence: CASSPPPSGLYYEQYF. DNA for the CDR3: TGTGCCAGCAGTCCACCTCCTAGCGGGTTGTACTACGAGCAGTACTTC.

V and J are TRBV9 and TRBJ1-6; D ambiguous. The CDR3 totals 15 residues. Germline loops: CDR1 SGDLS, CDR2 YYNGEE. Trimming took 4 bases from V and 7 from J, leaving 15 bases between them. The CDR3 sequence is CASSLTREGNSPLHF. The CDR3 bases are TGTGCCAGCAGCTTAACAAGGGAAGGGAATTCACCCCTCCACTTT.

The CDR3 DNA sequence: TGTGCCAGCAGCTTGGTCCCGGTTCGTGAGCAGTTCTTC. It yields the protein CASSLVPVREQFF. The V and J genes are TRBV7-9 and TRBJ2-1, with D unclear. Germline loops: CDR1 SEHNR, CDR2 FQNEAQ (reference sequence). The CDR3 consists of 13 residues. Trimming took 3 bases from V and 9 from J, leaving 12 bases between them.

This clonotype is a singleton in its sample. This rearrangement joins TRBV11-2 to TRBJ1-6; possibly TRBD1 for D (6 bases). Germline V gene lookup returns CDR1 SGHAT and CDR2 FQNNGV. Trimming removed 5 bases from V and 9 bases from J, with 20 bases in between. The CDR3 has 16 residues. The CDR3 loop reads CASSRHRDGNGSPLHF. The CDR3 nucleotides are TGTGCCAGCAGCCGGCACAGGGACGGAAACGGTTCACCCCTCCACTTT.

The chain joins TRBV28 to TRBJ1-5; TRBD1 is a possible D gene (6 bases). The CDR3 has 15 amino acids. Per the germline V gene, CDR1 is MDHEN and CDR2 is SYDVKM. The ends were cut back, 6 bases at V and 5 bases at J, with 17 bases in the middle. As DNA, the CDR3 is TGTGCCAGCAGCCCACCGGGGGCAGGTGATCAGCCCCAGCATTTT. This translates into CASSPPGAGDQPQHF.

The table lists this clonotype with a few counts. A much larger clone lies one base from this, so it may be a read error. The rearrangement uses TRBV3-1 and TRBJ1-2; a weak D match, TRBD1 (5 bases). Germline V lookup: CDR1 LGHDT, CDR2 YNNKEL (reference sequence). CDR3 length equals 14 residues. V was shortened by 10 bases and J by 4 bases, with 19 bases between the two germline ends. In nucleotides, the CDR3 is TGTGCCAACAGGTCAGGTGAAGTGGGCTATGGCTACACCTTC. Amino acid sequence: CANRSGEVGYGYTF.

A few counts support this clonotype. This chain joins TRBV30 and TRBJ2-1; D is perhaps TRBD1 (6 bases). V gave up 3 bases and J gave up 9 bases, with 15 bases separating them. This CDR3 has 13 residues. The V gene's germline CDR1 is GTSNPN and CDR2 SVGIG (reference sequence). The CDR3 is CAWSRTGLSEQFF. CDR3 sequence (DNA): TGTGCCTGGAGCCGAACAGGGTTGAGTGAGCAGTTCTTC.

The V call is TRBV29-1, the J call TRBJ1-1, with D unclear. Deletions cut 4 bases from V and 0 bases from J, with 6 bases between. CDR1 SQVTM and CDR2 ANQGSEA come from the germline V gene. This CDR3 has 12 residues. CDR3 nucleotides: TGCAGCGTTGCTGTGATGAACACTGAAGCTTTCTTT. It is translated as CSVAVMNTEAFF.

The chain is built from TRBV7-2 and TRBJ2-3, with TRBD1 matching over 7 bases. Germline loops: CDR1 SGHTA, CDR2 FQGNSA. The CDR3 spans 15 residues. The V segment lost 5 bases and the J segment 2 bases; nucleotides outside the gene matches: 7. CDR3 DNA: TGTGCCAGCAGCCGCAGACAGGGTAACACAGATACGCAGTATTTT. Translated, it gives CASSRRQGNTDTQYF.

The chain has TRBV4-1 and TRBJ2-7, with 9 bases identical to TRBD1. Germline loops: CDR1 MGHRA, CDR2 YSYEKL. V dropped 5 bases and J dropped 3; count of bases not matched to a gene: 8. The CDR3 is 15 residues long. CDR3 sequence reads: CASSSEGQGGYEQYF. CDR3 DNA: TGCGCCAGCAGCAGTGAGGGACAGGGAGGCTACGAGCAGTACTTC.

The chain combines TRBV5-1 with TRBJ1-4, with a possible D match to TRBD1 (5 bases). V was pared by 7 bases and J by 5 bases, with 18 bases between. Looked up from germline, CDR1 is SGHRS and CDR2 is YFSETQ. The CDR3 extends over 15 amino acids. The CDR3 DNA reads as TGCGCCAGCCCCGAGACCGGGACGGAGAATGAAAAACTGTTTTTT. Translating gives CASPETGTENEKLFF.

This chain's CDR3 is CASSLPLAGTDDYNEQFF. The CDR3 coding sequence is TGTGCCAGCAGCCTGCCGCTTGCCGGGACAGACGACTACAATGAGCAGTTCTTC. The chain joins TRBV7-9 to TRBJ2-1; 7 bases match TRBD1. The V segment lost 5 bases and the J segment 3 bases; nucleotides outside the gene matches: 16. Germline V gene sequence: CDR1 SEHNR, CDR2 FQNEAQ (reference sequence). This CDR3 is built from 18 residues.

With respect to this clonotype: A much larger clone lies a single base off, so this may be a read error. The chain employs TRBV20-1 and TRBJ2-7; D gene uncertain. The CDR3 is 10 amino acids. Germline V gene data show CDR1 as DFQATT and CDR2 as SNEGSKA (reference sequence). The CDR3 bases are TGCATTGCTAGAAGGTACGAGCAGTACTTC. Translation: CIARRYEQYF.

This clonotype was counted at least ten times. The V gene is TRBV28, the J gene TRBJ1-2, with D perhaps matching TRBD1 (6 bases). There are 12 residues in the CDR3. V lost 2 bases, J lost 11 bases, and 12 bases lay in between. CDR1 and CDR2 from the germline V gene are MDHEN and SYDVKM. Written as DNA, the CDR3 is TGTGCCAGCAGTTTAATCAGGGGTGGATACACCTTC. Protein: CASSLIRGGYTF.

About this clonotype: Being one base from a much bigger clone, this may be a read error. The V call is TRBV4-1, the J call TRBJ1-2, with TRBD1 matching over 9 bases. This CDR3 contains 17 residues. The germline CDR1 and CDR2 sequences are MGHRA and YSYEKL. CDR3 protein: CASSQGGLGQGRYGYAF. The CDR3 nucleotides are TGCGCCAGCAGCCAAGGTGGGCTTGGACAGGGGCGTTATGGCTACGCCTTC.